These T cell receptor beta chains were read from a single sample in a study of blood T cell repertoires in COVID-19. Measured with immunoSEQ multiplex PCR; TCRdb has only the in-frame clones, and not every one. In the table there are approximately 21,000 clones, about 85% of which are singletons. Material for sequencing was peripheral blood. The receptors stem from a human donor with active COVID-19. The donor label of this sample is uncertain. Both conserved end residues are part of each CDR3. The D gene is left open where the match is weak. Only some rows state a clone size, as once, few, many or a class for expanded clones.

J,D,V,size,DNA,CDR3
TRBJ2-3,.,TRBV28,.,TGTGCCAGCAGTGACACTAGATTGGGGGATACGCAGTATTTT,CASSDTRLGDTQYF
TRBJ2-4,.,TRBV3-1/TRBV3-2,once,TGTGCCAGCAGCCAAGATCGGGTTACCAAAAACATTCAGTACTTC,CASSQDRVTKNIQYF
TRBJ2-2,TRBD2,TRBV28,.,TGTGCCAGCAGTTCCCGAGGACTAGCGGGAGGGGGAACGGTGTTTTTT,CASSSRGLAGGGTVFF
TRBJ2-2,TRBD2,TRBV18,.,TGTGCCAGCTCCCGTCGGGAGGGCACCGGGGAGCTGTTTTTT,CASSRREGTGELFF
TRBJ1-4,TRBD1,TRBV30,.,TGTGCCTGGAGCAGACAGGGAACTAATGAAAAACTGTTTTTT,CAWSRQGTNEKLFF
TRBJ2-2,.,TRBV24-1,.,TGTGCCACCAGTGATCGAACTACGATTACAACCGGGGAGCTGTTTTTT,CATSDRTTITTGELFF
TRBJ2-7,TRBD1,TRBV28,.,TGTGCCAGCAGTTCTCAAACGGGACAGGGAATAGGCGAGCAGTACTTC,CASSSQTGQGIGEQYF
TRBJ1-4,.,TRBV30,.,TGTGCCTGGAGCCAGACAGGCCCTAATGAAAAACTGTTTTTT,CAWSQTGPNEKLFF
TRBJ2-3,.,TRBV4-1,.,TGCGCCAGCAGCCAAGAGGGCGGACTAAGATTCGATACGCAGTATTTT,CASSQEGGLRFDTQYF
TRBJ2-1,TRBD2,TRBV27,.,TGTGCCAGCAGTCCCGGGACTAGCGGGAGGGTTCCCTACAATGAGCAGTTCTTC,CASSPGTSGRVPYNEQFF
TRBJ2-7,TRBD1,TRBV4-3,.,TGCGCCAGCAGCCAAGAGCCGGGACAGTTCCACGAGCAGTACTTC,CASSQEPGQFHEQYF
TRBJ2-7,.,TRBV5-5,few,TGTGCCAGCAGCCCCATGAGTCGGGACGAGCAGTACTTC,CASSPMSRDEQYF
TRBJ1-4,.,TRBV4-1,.,TGCGCCAGCAGCCGAGGACTGGGGGAAAAACTGTTTTTT,CASSRGLGEKLFF
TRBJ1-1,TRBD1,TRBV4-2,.,TGTGCCAGCAGCCAAGAAAAGCCGAGACAGGGGAACACTGAAGCTTTCTTT,CASSQEKPRQGNTEAFF
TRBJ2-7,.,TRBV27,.,TGTGCCAGCAGAATTACAGGATCTAGTGCCTACGAGCAGTACTTC,CASRITGSSAYEQYF
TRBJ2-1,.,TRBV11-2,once,TGTGCCAGCAGCTTAACGAGAGGGTCCTGGGATGAGCAGTTCTTC,CASSLTRGSWDEQFF
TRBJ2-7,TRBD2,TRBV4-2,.,TGTGCCAGCAGCCAAGCCGCTAGCGGGAGTTACGAGCAGTACTTC,CASSQAASGSYEQYF
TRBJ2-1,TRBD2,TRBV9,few,TGTGCCAGCAGCGTGCGGACTAGCGGTTCCAATGAGCAGTTCTTC,CASSVRTSGSNEQFF
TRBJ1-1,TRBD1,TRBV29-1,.,TGCAGCGTTGGTCCAGGGGGGAATACTGAAGCTTTCTTT,CSVGPGGNTEAFF
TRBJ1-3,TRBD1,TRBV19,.,TGTGCCAGTAGTATACAAACAGGGGGGCGAGGAAACACCATATATTTT,CASSIQTGGRGNTIYF
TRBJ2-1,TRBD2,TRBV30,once,TGTGCCTGGAACCCCGCCATACTAGCGAATTCCTACAATGAGCAGTTCTTC,CAWNPAILANSYNEQFF
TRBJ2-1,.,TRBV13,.,TGTGCCAGCAGCTTAAAACGCTCTGGCGGCCACTCCTACAATGAGCAGTTCTTC,CASSLKRSGGHSYNEQFF
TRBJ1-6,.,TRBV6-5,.,TGTGCCAGCAGTTACTCTACACAGGGTGGGAATTCACCCCTCCACTTT,CASSYSTQGGNSPLHF
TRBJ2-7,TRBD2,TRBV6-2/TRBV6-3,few,TGTGCCAGCAGTCCAGCGGGAGGCGGCTCCTACGAGCAGTACTTC,CASSPAGGGSYEQYF
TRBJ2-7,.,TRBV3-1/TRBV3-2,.,TGTGCCAGCAGCCAAGGAGCGGCAGTCCCCTACGAGCAGTACTTC,CASSQGAAVPYEQYF
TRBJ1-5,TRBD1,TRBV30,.,TGTGCCTGGAGTGGGACAGGGGGGGGACAGCCCCAGCATTTT,CAWSGTGGGQPQHF
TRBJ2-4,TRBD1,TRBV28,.,TGTGCCAGCAGGGACAGGGGCGACAAAAACATTCAGTACTTC,CASRDRGDKNIQYF
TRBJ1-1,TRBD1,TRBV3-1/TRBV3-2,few,TGTGCCAGCAGCCAAGACCTGACAGGGAGCACTGAAGCTTTCTTT,CASSQDLTGSTEAFF
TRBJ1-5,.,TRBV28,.,TGTGCCAGCAGTTTCGATCAGCCCCAGCATTTT,CASSFDQPQHF
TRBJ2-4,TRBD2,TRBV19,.,TGTGCCAGTAGTCCCCCATTTCTTGGACTAGAAGCCAAAAACATTCAGTACTTC,CASSPPFLGLEAKNIQYF
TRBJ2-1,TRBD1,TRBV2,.,TGTGCCAGCAGGGGACAGGGGGCGGGTGAGCAGTTCTTC,CASRGQGAGEQFF
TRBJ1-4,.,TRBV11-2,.,TGTGCCAGCAGCTTATTTATGGCCCCTAATGAAAAACTGTTTTTT,CASSLFMAPNEKLFF
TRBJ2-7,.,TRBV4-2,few,TGTGCCAGCCGTCAAGCGTCTTCCTACGAGCAGTACTTC,CASRQASSYEQYF
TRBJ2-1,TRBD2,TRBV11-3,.,TGTGCCAGCAGCTATAGGAGCGGGAGCTACAATGAGCAGTTCTTC,CASSYRSGSYNEQFF
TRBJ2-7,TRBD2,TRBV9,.,TGTGCCAGCAGCGTAGAAGCGGGAGGGTCGGACGAGCAGTACTTC,CASSVEAGGSDEQYF
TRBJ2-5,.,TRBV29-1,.,TGCAGCGTTGAAGGCGGTGAGACCCAGTACTTC,CSVEGGETQYF
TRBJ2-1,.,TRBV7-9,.,TGTGCCAGCAGCCCCGAAAATACTGGTGAGCAGTTCTTC,CASSPENTGEQFF
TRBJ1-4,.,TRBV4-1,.,TGCGCCAGCAGCCAGAGGGACGGGACTGGTGATGAAAAACTGTTTTTT,CASSQRDGTGDEKLFF
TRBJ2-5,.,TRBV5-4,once,TGTGCCAGCAGCTTGGGGCTAGCGATGGAGACCCAGTACTTC,CASSLGLAMETQYF
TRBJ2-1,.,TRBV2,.,TGTGCCAGCAGTGGGGATCAAAGGGGGGGCAATGAGCAGTTCTTC,CASSGDQRGGNEQFF
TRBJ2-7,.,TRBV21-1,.,TGTGCCAGCCCTAGTACGCGGCTAACGCAGTACTTC,CASPSTRLTQYF
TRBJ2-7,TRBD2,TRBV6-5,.,TGTGCCAGCAGTTACTCGAGGCTAGCGGGATGGTACGAGCAGTACTTC,CASSYSRLAGWYEQYF
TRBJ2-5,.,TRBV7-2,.,TGTGCCAGCAGTTTCCCAGGGGCCGGAGAGACCCAGTACTTC,CASSFPGAGETQYF
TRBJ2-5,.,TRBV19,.,TGTGCCAGTAGTTCCTATAGGGCGGAAGAGGGAGAGACCCAGTACTTC,CASSSYRAEEGETQYF
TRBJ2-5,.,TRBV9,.,TGTGCCAGCAGCGTTCGGGGGACAGTTCCGGGGGAGACCCAGTACTTC,CASSVRGTVPGETQYF
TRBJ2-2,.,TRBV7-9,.,TGTGCCAGCACCCCAATGGGACTTACGAGCACCGGGGAGCTGTTTTTT,CASTPMGLTSTGELFF
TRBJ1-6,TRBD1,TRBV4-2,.,TGTGCCAGCAGCCAAGAAAGTATGGGGACAGGGGGCCGGAGAAATTCACCCCTCCACTTT,CASSQESMGTGGRRNSPLHF
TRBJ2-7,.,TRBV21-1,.,TGTGCCAGCAGCAAAGATTGGAGGACAGTCTTCTACGAGCAGTACTTC,CASSKDWRTVFYEQYF
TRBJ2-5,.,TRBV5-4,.,TGTGCCAGCAGACTACCGGGATCCAGCTTAGAGACCCAGTACTTC,CASRLPGSSLETQYF
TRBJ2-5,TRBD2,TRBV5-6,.,TGTGCCAGCAGCGGGACTAGCGGGAGTCGGTGGGAGACCCAGTACTTC,CASSGTSGSRWETQYF
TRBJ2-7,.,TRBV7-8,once,TGTGCCAGCAGCACTAGCTGGACGGGGGCCTACGAGCAGTACTTC,CASSTSWTGAYEQYF
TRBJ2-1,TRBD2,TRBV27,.,TGTGCCAGCAGTTTGGAGGGAGGGTCCTACAATGAGCAGTTCTTC,CASSLEGGSYNEQFF
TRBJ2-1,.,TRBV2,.,TGTGCCAGCAGTGAAGGTTCGGGGCAGTTCTTC,CASSEGSGQFF